This TCR beta chain was observed in a study of T cells in Graves' hyperthyroidism and ophthalmopathy. Study-level results: Most thyroid clonotypes expanded above 0.001 were also detected in blood.

Authors of the study amplified TCR beta CDR3 regions from RNA transcripts. A set of HTBI primers served as the primers for a first-round RT-PCR of the TCR CDR3. One entry per CDR3 protein results from TCRdb running MiXCR on the multiplex PCR reads. The sample has around 500,000 distinct CDR3 sequences, 16% seen once; the top ten hold over 25%. This clonotype was seen ten or more times. Its antigen is as yet unknown. This receptor was taken from a woman in her thirties with Graves' ophthalmopathy. Sequenced input: blood.

In nucleotides, the CDR3 is TGTGCCAGCGTTATCGGGACAGGGTGCGAGACCCAGTACTTC. Residues: CASVIGTGCETQYF. The chain carries TRBV12-3 or TRBV12-4 and TRBJ2-5, with 9 nucleotides matching TRBD1. The ends lost 8 bases at V and 5 bases at J; junction bases unmatched: 9. The CDR3 has 14 residues.